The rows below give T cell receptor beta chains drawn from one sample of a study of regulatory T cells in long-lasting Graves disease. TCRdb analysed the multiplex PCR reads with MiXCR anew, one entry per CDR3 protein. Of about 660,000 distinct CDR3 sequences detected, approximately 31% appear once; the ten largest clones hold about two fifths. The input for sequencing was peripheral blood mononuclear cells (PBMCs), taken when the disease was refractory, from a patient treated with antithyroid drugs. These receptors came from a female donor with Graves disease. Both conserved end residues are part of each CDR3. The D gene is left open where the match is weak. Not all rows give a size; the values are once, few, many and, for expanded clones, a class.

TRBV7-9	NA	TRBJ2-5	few	TGTGCCAGCAGCTTAGGAATGAACAGGGCGTACCAAGAGACCCAGTACTTC	CASSLGMNRAYQETQYF
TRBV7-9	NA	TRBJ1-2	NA	TGTGCCAGCACTAAAGGGGCAGGGAATGGCTACACCTTC	CASTKGAGNGYTF
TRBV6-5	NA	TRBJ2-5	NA	TGTGCCAGCAGTTACTCCGGAGCCCAAGAGACCCAGTACTTC	CASSYSGAQETQYF
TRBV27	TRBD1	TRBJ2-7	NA	TGTGCCAGCAGCACAACAGGGGAGAGAACCTACGAGCAGTACTTC	CASSTTGERTYEQYF
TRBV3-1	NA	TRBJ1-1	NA	TGTGCCAGCAGCCAATATCCGGGGAACACTGAAGCTTTCTTT	CASSQYPGNTEAFF
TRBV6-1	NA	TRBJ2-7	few	TGTGCCAGCACCAAAGCCGGTCGGGGCTCCTACGAGCAGTACTTC	CASTKAGRGSYEQYF
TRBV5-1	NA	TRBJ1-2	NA	TGCGCCAGCGGGGGGCTGGCCTATGGCTACACCTTC	CASGGLAYGYTF
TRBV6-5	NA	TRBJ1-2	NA	TGTGCCAGCAGTTACGAGGGAGCCCACTATGGCTACACCTTC	CASSYEGAHYGYTF
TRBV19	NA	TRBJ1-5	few	TGTGCCACCAAGGGAGGGCATCAGCCCCAGCATTTT	CATKGGHQPQHF
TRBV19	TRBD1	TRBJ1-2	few	TGTGCCAGTAGTATCGGGACAGGGCATGGCTACACCTTC	CASSIGTGHGYTF
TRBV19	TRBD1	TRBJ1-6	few	TGTGCCAGTAGTCAAAACTCCGGGACAGGGGCTAATTCACCCCTCCACTTT	CASSQNSGTGANSPLHF
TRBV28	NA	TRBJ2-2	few	TGTGCCAGCAAAGGCGGGGTGACCGGGGAGCTGTTTTTT	CASKGGVTGELFF
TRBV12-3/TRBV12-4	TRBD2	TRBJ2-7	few	TGTGCCAGCAGTTTCGGGGCAGGACTAGCGGGAGCCAGGGGCGACGAGCAGTACTTC	CASSFGAGLAGARGDEQYF
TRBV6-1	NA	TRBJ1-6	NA	TGTGCCAGCAGTCGAGCGGGACGGTATAATTCACCCCTCCACTTT	CASSRAGRYNSPLHF
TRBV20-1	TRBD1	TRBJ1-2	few	TGCAGTGCTAGAGGTACCCCAGGGGGCGCTTCCTCTGGCTACACCTTC	CSARGTPGGASSGYTF
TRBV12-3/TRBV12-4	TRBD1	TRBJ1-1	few	TGTGCCAGCAGTACCCAGGGGGTGCGGACTGAAGCTTTCTTT	CASSTQGVRTEAFF
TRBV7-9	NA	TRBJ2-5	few	TGTGCCAGCAGCCGACCCACCGGGACAACGGAGACCCAGTACTTC	CASSRPTGTTETQYF
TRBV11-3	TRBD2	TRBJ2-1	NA	TGTGCCAGCAGCTTGTTTCGGACTAGTAGGTCCCATGAGCAGTTCTTC	CASSLFRTSRSHEQFF
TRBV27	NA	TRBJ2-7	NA	TGTGCCAGCAGTTTGTGGCAGGGGCCCTACGAGCAGTACTTC	CASSLWQGPYEQYF
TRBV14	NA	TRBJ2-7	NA	TGTGCCAGCAGCCCCAAGAACTACTACGAGCAGTACTTC	CASSPKNYYEQYF
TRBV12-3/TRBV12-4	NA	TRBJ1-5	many	TGTGCCAGCAGCCCCCGGGGGGCTCAGCCCCAGCATTTT	CASSPRGAQPQHF
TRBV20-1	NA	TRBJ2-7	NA	TGCAGTGCTATGAGGGAATTGGGCTACGAGCAGTACTTC	CSAMRELGYEQYF
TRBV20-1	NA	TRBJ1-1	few	TGCAGTGCTAGAGATTTGAGGGGCGCGGGTGAAGCTTTCTTT	CSARDLRGAGEAFF
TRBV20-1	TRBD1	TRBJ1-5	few	TGCAGTGCGCTAAAGGGACAGGGAAATCAGCCCCAGCATTTT	CSALKGQGNQPQHF
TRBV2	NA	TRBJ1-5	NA	TGTGCCAGCAGTGATGAAGGGATGGGTCAGCCCCAGCATTTT	CASSDEGMGQPQHF
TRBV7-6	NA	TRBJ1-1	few	TGTGCCAGCAGCTTAACCACTCAGGGGAGTGAAGCTTTCTTT	CASSLTTQGSEAFF
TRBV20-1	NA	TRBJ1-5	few	TGCAGTGCTAGAGCTCCCGGGACGGCACTCAATCAGCCCCAGCATTTT	CSARAPGTALNQPQHF
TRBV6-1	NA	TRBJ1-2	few	TGTGCCACCGCTAAGAGGTTGGTTGGCTACACCTTC	CATAKRLVGYTF
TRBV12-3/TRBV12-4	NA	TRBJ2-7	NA	TGTGCCAGCAGTTTAAGGAAGCGGGAGCAGTACTTC	CASSLRKREQYF
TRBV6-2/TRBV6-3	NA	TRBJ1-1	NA	TGTGCCAGCCGTCCGGGGTTGTACACTGAAGCTTTCTTT	CASRPGLYTEAFF
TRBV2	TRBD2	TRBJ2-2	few	TGTGCCAGCCGTAGCGTTGCGGGAGGGGGCACCGGGGAGCTGTTTTTT	CASRSVAGGGTGELFF